These T cell receptor beta chains were read from a single sample in a study of T cells in Graves' hyperthyroidism and ophthalmopathy. TCRdb re-analysed the multiplex PCR reads in MiXCR, keeping a single row per CDR3 protein. The profile shows approximately 560,000 distinct CDR3 sequences, 15% to 19% of them singletons. Material for sequencing was blood. The receptor source for this set is a woman in her twenties or thirties with Graves' hyperthyroidism. Both conserved end residues are part of each CDR3. A D gene is named only where the DNA matches it firmly. Size tells how often a clone was seen (once, few, many) or the class of an expanded clone, and some rows leave it out.

TRBJ2-1 | TRBV13 | TRBD1 | few | 18 | TGTGCCAGCAGCTACGAGCCACCCGGGACAGGGGCCCACAATGAGCAGTTCTTC | CASSYEPPGTGAHNEQFF
TRBJ1-3 | TRBV27 | NA | NA | 13 | TGTGCCAGCAGTTCTCGGGGCGGGGACACCATATATTTT | CASSSRGGDTIYF
TRBJ2-4 | TRBV28 | NA | many | 18 | TGTGCCAGCAGTTTTGGGGTTAGGGGTCCTCCGGCCAAAAACATTCAGTACTTC | CASSFGVRGPPAKNIQYF
TRBJ1-1 | TRBV12-3/TRBV12-4 | NA | many | 14 | TGTGCCAGCAGCCGAGTACACGGGACGGCCGGGCCTTTCTTT | CASSRVHGTAGPFF
TRBJ1-5 | TRBV20-1 | NA | few | 16 | TGCAGTGCTAGAGAATCCAGGATTAGCAGCAATCAGCCCCAGCATTTT | CSARESRISSNQPQHF
TRBJ2-7 | TRBV5-1 | TRBD1 | many | 16 | TGCGCCAGCAGCTTGGAGGGGGGGACAGGGCTCTACGAGCAGTACTTC | CASSLEGGTGLYEQYF
TRBJ2-7 | TRBV19 | NA | NA | 14 | TGTGCCAGTAGTCCGGGGCCCCTCGAATACGAGCAGTACTTC | CASSPGPLEYEQYF
TRBJ2-3 | TRBV5-1 | TRBD2 | few | 17 | TGCGCCAGCAGCTCATCAAGCGGGAGTGATAGCACAGATACGCAGTATTTT | CASSSSSGSDSTDTQYF
TRBJ2-3 | TRBV11-1 | TRBD2 | NA | 17 | TGTGCCAGTAGTATAGATGGAGCGGGAGGAAGCACAGATACGCAGTATTTT | CASSIDGAGGSTDTQYF
TRBJ1-1 | TRBV30 | NA | many | 11 | TGTGCCTGGAGTGTACGGGGTGAAGCTTTCTTT | CAWSVRGEAFF
TRBJ2-7 | TRBV20-1 | TRBD1 | few | 13 | TGCAGTGCTTACCGGGACAGTTCCTACGAGCAGTACTTC | CSAYRDSSYEQYF
TRBJ2-2 | TRBV7-9 | TRBD1 | many | 18 | TGTGCCAGCGGACAGGGGGGTGTCCCGACTGCGAACACCGGGGAGCTGTTTTTT | CASGQGGVPTANTGELFF
TRBJ2-1 | TRBV6-6 | TRBD2 | many | 16 | TGTGCCAGCAGTTACTCGACTAGCGGGAGGGACAATGAGCAGTTCTTC | CASSYSTSGRDNEQFF
TRBJ2-5 | TRBV5-1 | NA | many | 15 | TGCGCCAGCAGCCCGACCCTAGACAGCCAAGAGACCCAGTACTTC | CASSPTLDSQETQYF
TRBJ1-2 | TRBV6-1 | TRBD1 | NA | 13 | TGTGCCAGCAGTACCGACAGGGGTGATGGCTACACCTTC | CASSTDRGDGYTF
TRBJ2-1 | TRBV3-1 | NA | many | 20 | TGTGCCAGCAGCCAAGCTCCATCGTATGTATTTTTGACGACTTACAATGAGCAGTTCTTC | CASSQAPSYVFLTTYNEQFF
TRBJ1-1 | TRBV5-1 | NA | few | 14 | TGCGCCAGCAAATTGTCCAGAGGTAACACTGAAGCTTTCTTT | CASKLSRGNTEAFF
TRBJ2-1 | TRBV4-2 | TRBD2 | NA | 16 | TGTGCCAGCAGCCAAGACCCTAGCGGTGGATACAATGAGCAGTTCTTC | CASSQDPSGGYNEQFF
TRBJ2-3 | TRBV5-1 | NA | NA | 15 | TGCGCCAGCAGCTTGGTGGCGGGACGGGCAGATACGCAGTATTTT | CASSLVAGRADTQYF
TRBJ2-3 | TRBV10-1 | TRBD2 | NA | 19 | TGCGCCAGCAGTGAGGGAATTTGGGCGAGCGGGAGGAGCACAGATACGCAGTATTTT | CASSEGIWASGRSTDTQYF